This TCR beta chain was observed in a study of post-analysis software for immune sequencing data. Details on this clonotype: The antigen is unknown.

Unique molecular identifiers were present in the TCR beta cDNA libraries. TCRdb independently ran MiXCR on the PCR reads; one entry per CDR3 protein. The sample comprises around 160,000 distinct CDR3 sequences, under 40% of which are singletons, and approximately 30% rests with the top ten. Study observations and caveats: F measure clustering grouped samples strongly by preparation batch.

The clonotype originates from a girl between 10 and 17 years old with multiple sclerosis. The sequenced sample was blood, obtained after autologous hematopoietic stem cell transplantation.

In nucleotides, the CDR3 is TGCGCCAGCAGCACGGGTCTCAGGGGCGTAGAGACCCAGTACTTC. This encodes CASSTGLRGVETQYF. V gene TRBV5-1 combines with J gene TRBJ2-5, with TRBD1 as a possible D gene (6 bases). Germline V lookup: CDR1 SGHRS, CDR2 YFSETQ. The CDR3 extends over 15 amino acids. V was shortened by 4 bases and J by 4 bases, with 17 bases between the two germline ends. Full variable domain (outside the CDR3, taken from reference TRBV5-1 and TRBJ2-5): KAGVTQTPRYLIKTRGQQVTLSCSPISGHRSVSWYQQTPGQGLQFLFEYFSETQRNKGNFPGRFSGRQFSNSRSEMNVSTLELGDSALYLCASSTGLRGVETQYFGPGTRLLVL.